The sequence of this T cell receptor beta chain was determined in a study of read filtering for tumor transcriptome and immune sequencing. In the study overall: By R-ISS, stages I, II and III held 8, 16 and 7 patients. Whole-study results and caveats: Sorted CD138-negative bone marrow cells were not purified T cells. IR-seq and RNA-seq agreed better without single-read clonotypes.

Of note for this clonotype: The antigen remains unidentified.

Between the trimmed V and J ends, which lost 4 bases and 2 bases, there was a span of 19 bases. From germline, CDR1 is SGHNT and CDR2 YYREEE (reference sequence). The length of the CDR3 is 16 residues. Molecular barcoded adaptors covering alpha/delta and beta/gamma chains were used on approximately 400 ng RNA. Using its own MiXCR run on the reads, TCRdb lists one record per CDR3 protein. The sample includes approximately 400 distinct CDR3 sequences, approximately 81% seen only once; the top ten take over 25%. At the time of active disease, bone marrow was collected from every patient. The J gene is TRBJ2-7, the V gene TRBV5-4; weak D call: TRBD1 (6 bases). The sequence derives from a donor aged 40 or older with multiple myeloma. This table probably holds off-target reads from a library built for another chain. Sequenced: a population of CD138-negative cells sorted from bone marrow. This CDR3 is CASSVTPTRDTYEQYF. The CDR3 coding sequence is TGTGCCAGCAGCGTTACCCCGACCAGGGACACCTACGAGCAGTACTTC.